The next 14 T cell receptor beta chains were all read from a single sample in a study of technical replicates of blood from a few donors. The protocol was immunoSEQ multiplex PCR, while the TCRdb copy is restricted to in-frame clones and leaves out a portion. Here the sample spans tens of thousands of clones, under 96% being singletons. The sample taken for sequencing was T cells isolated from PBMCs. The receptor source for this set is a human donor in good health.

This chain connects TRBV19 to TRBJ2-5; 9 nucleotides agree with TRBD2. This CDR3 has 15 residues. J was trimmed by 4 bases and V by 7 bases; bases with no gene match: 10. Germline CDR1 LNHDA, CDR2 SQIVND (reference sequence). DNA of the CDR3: TGTGCCAGTATAAGGATAGCGGGAGAAGCAGAGACCCAGTACTTC. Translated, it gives CASIRIAGEAETQYF.

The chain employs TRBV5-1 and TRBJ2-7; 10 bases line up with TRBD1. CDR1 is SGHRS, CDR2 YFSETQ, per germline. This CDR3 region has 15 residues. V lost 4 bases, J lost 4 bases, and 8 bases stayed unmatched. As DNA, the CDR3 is TGCGCCAGCAGCGTACCGGGACAGGGGTTATACGAGCAGTACTTC. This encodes CASSVPGQGLYEQYF.

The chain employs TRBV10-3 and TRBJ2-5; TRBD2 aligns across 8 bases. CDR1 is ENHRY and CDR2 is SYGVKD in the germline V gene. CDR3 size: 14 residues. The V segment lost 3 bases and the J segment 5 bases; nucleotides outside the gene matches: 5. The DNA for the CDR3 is TGTGCCATCAGTGAAGCGGGGGAACGGGAGACCCAGTACTTC. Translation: CAISEAGERETQYF.

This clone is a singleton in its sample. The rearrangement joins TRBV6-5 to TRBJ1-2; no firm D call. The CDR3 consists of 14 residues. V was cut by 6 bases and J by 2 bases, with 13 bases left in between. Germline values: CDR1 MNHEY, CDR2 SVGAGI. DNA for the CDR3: TGTGCCAGCAGCGCCTACGTAGCAAACTATGGCTACACCTTC. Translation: CASSAYVANYGYTF.

The CDR3 here is CASSLAGPAFF. The CDR3 DNA reads as TGTGCCAGCAGCTTAGCAGGGCCGGCTTTCTTT. This chain links TRBV11-3 with TRBJ1-1; weak D call: TRBD1 (5 bases). Trimming took 1 base from V and 11 from J, leaving 8 bases between them. Germline V gene data show CDR1 as SGHNT and CDR2 as YENEEA. This CDR3 is 11 amino acids long.

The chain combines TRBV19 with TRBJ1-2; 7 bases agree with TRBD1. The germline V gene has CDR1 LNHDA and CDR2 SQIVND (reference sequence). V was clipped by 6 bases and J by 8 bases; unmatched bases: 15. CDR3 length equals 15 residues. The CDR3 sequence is CASSEGRQGEKGYTF. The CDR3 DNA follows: TGTGCCAGTAGCGAAGGCAGACAGGGAGAGAAGGGCTACACCTTC.

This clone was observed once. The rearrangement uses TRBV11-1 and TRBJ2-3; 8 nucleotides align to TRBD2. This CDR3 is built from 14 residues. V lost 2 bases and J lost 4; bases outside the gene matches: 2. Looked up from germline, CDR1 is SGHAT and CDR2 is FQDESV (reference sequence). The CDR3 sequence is CASSLSGGSDTQYF. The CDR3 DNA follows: TGTGCCAGCAGCTTATCGGGAGGGTCAGATACGCAGTATTTT.

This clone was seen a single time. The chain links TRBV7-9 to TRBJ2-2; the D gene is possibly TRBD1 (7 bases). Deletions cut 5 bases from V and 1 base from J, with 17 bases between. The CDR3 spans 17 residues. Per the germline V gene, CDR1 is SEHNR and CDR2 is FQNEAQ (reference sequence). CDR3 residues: CASSHPDRDLNTGELFF. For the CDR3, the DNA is TGTGCCAGCAGCCACCCTGACAGGGACTTGAACACCGGGGAGCTGTTTTTT. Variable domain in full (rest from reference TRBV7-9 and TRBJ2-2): DTGVSQNPRHKITKRGQNVTFRCDPISEHNRLYWYRQTLGQGPEFLTYFQNEAQLEKSRLLSDRFSAERPKGSFSTLEIQRTEQGDSAMYLCASSHPDRDLNTGELFFGEGSRLTVL.

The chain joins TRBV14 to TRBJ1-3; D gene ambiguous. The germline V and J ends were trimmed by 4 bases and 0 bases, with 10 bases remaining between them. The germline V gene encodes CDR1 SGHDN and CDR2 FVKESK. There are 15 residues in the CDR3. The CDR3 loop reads CASSPYGSSGNTIYF. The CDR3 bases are TGTGCCAGCAGCCCTTACGGGAGCTCTGGAAACACCATATATTTT.

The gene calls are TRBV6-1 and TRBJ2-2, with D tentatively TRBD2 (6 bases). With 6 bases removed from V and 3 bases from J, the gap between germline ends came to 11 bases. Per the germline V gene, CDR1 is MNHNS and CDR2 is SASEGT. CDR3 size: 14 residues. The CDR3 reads CASRWEADTGELFF. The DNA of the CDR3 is TGTGCCAGCAGGTGGGAGGCGGACACCGGGGAGCTGTTTTTT.

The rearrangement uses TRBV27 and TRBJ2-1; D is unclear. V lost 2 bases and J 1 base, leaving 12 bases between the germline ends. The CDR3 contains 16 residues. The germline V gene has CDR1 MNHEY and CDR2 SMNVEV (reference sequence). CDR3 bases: TGTGCCAGCAGTTTAGGTCCAGACTTTTCCTACAATGAGCAGTTCTTC. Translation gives CASSLGPDFSYNEQFF.

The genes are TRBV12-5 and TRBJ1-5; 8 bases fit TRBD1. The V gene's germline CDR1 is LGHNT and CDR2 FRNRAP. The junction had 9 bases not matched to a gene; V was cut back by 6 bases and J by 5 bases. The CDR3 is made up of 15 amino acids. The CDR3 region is CASGRDQGADQPQHF. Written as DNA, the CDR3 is TGTGCTAGTGGCCGGGACCAGGGGGCCGATCAGCCCCAGCATTTT.

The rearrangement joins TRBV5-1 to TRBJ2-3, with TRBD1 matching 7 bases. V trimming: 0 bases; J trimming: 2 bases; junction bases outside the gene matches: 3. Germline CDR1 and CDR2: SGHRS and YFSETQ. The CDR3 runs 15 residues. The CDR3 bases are TGCGCCAGCAGCTTGGGACAGGGTGCCACAGATACGCAGTATTTT. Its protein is CASSLGQGATDTQYF.

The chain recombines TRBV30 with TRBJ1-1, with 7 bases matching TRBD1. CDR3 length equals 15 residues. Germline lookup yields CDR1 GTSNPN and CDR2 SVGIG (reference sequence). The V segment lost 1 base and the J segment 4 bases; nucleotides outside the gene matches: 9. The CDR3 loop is CAWSAYTGVVTEAFF. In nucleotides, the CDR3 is TGTGCCTGGAGTGCGTATACAGGGGTGGTCACTGAAGCTTTCTTT.